The 15 T cell receptor beta chains below come from one sample, sequenced in a study of blood T cell repertoires in COVID-19. The protocol was immunoSEQ multiplex PCR, while the TCRdb copy is restricted to in-frame clones and leaves out a portion. The sample lists about 36,000 clones; roughly 78% were seen once. Specimen: peripheral blood. These receptors were collected from a man in his 60s with acute or convalescent COVID-19.

This clone showed up just a few times. CDR3 protein: CASSLLVDGRREQYF. The CDR3 DNA reads TGTGCCAGCAGCTTACTGGTTGACGGGAGACGCGAGCAGTACTTC. This rearrangement joins TRBV7-2 to TRBJ2-7; possibly TRBD2 for D (6 bases). The CDR3 consists of 15 residues. V lost 2 bases to trimming and J lost 6 bases, with 17 bases between them. Germline values: CDR1 SGHTA, CDR2 FQGNSA.

The chain uses TRBV11-2 and TRBJ1-4; 8 bases map to TRBD1. This CDR3 contains 16 residues. Germline trimming cut 5 bases from V and 3 bases from J; bases unmatched to any gene: 8. Germline V CDR1 and CDR2: SGHAT, FQNNGV. The CDR3 nucleotides are TGTGCCAGCAGCCAGGACAGGGTCGAGGCTAATGAAAAACTGTTTTTT. Its protein product is CASSQDRVEANEKLFF.

This clone was counted between two and nine times. The gene calls are TRBV6-5 and TRBJ2-7; D is uncertain. The CDR3 runs 16 residues. Trimming removed 0 bases from V and 1 base from J, with 13 bases in between. Germline values: CDR1 MNHEY, CDR2 SVGAGI. This CDR3 is CASSYSRVDGSYEQYF. The CDR3 region has the DNA TGTGCCAGCAGTTACTCCCGCGTAGACGGGTCCTACGAGCAGTACTTC.

The rearrangement joins TRBV28 to TRBJ1-4; D may be TRBD1 (5 bases). The V and J ends lost 6 bases and 12 bases respectively, with 17 bases between them. This CDR3 is 13 amino acids long. The V gene's germline CDR1 is MDHEN and CDR2 SYDVKM. CDR3 amino acids: CASSLGTGGELFF. The DNA of the CDR3 is TGTGCCAGCAGCCTTGGGACGGGGGGAGAACTGTTTTTT.

V gene TRBV30 combines with J gene TRBJ2-3, with a tentative D call TRBD2 (5 bases). CDR3 length: 15 residues. V was shortened by 3 bases and J by 1 base, with 14 bases between the two germline ends. Germline V gene lookup returns CDR1 GTSNPN and CDR2 SVGIG (reference sequence). The CDR3 DNA reads as TGTGCCTGGAGAACGATGGGAGTCTGCACAGATACGCAGTATTTT. The encoded protein is CAWRTMGVCTDTQYF.

The V and J genes are TRBV10-3 and TRBJ2-7; 7 bases fit TRBD1. CDR1 and CDR2 (germline): ENHRY, SYGVKD. Germline trimming cut 0 bases from V and 6 bases from J; bases unmatched to any gene: 5. The CDR3 is made up of 14 amino acids. CDR3 coding DNA: TGTGCCATCAGTGAGTCCGAGGGGGCGGGCGAGCAGTACTTC. This encodes CAISESEGAGEQYF.

The chain links TRBV5-1 to TRBJ2-5; TRBD2 matches at 8 bases. V trimming: 4 bases; J trimming: 4 bases; junction bases outside the gene matches: 9. Per the germline V gene, CDR1 is SGHRS and CDR2 is YFSETQ. This CDR3 is 15 amino acids long. The CDR3 is CASSLPGGRRETQYF. The CDR3 bases are TGCGCCAGCAGCCTCCCGGGGGGGCGGCGAGAGACCCAGTACTTC.

The chain is built from TRBV12-5 and TRBJ2-5; D is perhaps TRBD2 (5 bases). Looked up from germline, CDR1 is LGHNT and CDR2 is FRNRAP. This CDR3 has 16 amino acids. V was pared by 1 base and J by 5 bases, with 17 bases between. Here the CDR3 DNA reads TGTGCTAGTGGTTTGGGAAGGACCTCCTCGGGGGAGACCCAGTACTTC. It codes for CASGLGRTSSGETQYF.

This chain uses TRBV11-3 with TRBJ1-5, with 10 bases matching TRBD1. The CDR3 spans 15 residues. After removal of 5 bases from V and 4 bases from J, the junction contained 5 bases not matched to a gene. The germline V gene encodes CDR1 SGHNT and CDR2 YENEEA. CDR3 region: CASSPGTGVNQPQHF. Here the CDR3 DNA reads TGTGCCAGCAGCCCAGGGACAGGGGTTAATCAGCCCCAGCATTTT. Supplemented by reference TRBV11-3 and TRBJ1-5, the full variable domain reads EAGVVQSPRYKIIEKKQPVAFWCNPISGHNTLYWYLQNLGQGPELLIRYENEEAVDDSQLPKDRFSAERLKGVDSTLKIQPAELGDSAVYLCASSPGTGVNQPQHFGDGTRLSIL.

The V and J genes are TRBV2 and TRBJ2-2; the D is unclear. The CDR3 is made up of 18 amino acids. Trimming removed 1 base at V and 4 bases at J, with 19 bases between. Looked up from germline, CDR1 is SNHLY and CDR2 is FYNNEI. The CDR3 loop is CASSEGRQLATGTGELFF. CDR3 DNA: TGTGCCAGCAGTGAAGGACGGCAGTTAGCCACGGGCACCGGGGAGCTGTTTTTT.

The chain has TRBV6-4 and TRBJ2-1; TRBD2 aligns across 12 bases. The V and J ends lost 4 bases and 6 bases, in that order; junction bases with no gene match: 4. This CDR3 comprises 15 residues. Germline V lookup: CDR1 MRHNA, CDR2 SNTAGT. The CDR3 DNA reads as TGTGCCAGCAGTGTGTCTAGCGGGAGGGCCAATGAGCAGTTCTTC. This sequence encodes CASSVSSGRANEQFF.

The rearrangement uses TRBV2 and TRBJ2-3; 16 positions match TRBD2. The CDR3 contains 19 residues. Germline-derived CDR1 and CDR2 are SNHLY and FYNNEI. The trim removed 8 bases at V and 2 bases at J, leaving 13 bases unmatched. This chain's CDR3 is CASYSRGLAGGSATDTQYF. As DNA, the CDR3 is TGTGCCAGCTATTCGAGGGGACTAGCGGGAGGGTCCGCCACAGATACGCAGTATTTT.

The chain combines TRBV3-1 (or the pseudogene TRBV3-2) with TRBJ2-2; 7 nucleotides align to TRBD2. CDR1 LGHDT and CDR2 YNNKEL come from the germline V gene (reference sequence). V lost 6 bases to trimming and J lost 2 bases; unmatched junction nucleotides: 12. The CDR3 is 17 amino acids. The CDR3 nucleotides read TGTGCCAGCAGACACCGCGGGAGCGGGGCTAACACCGGGGAGCTGTTTTTT. Protein product: CASRHRGSGANTGELFF.

The chain has TRBV6-6 and TRBJ2-1; 14 bases line up with TRBD2. The CDR3 extends over 20 amino acids. The J segment lost 3 bases and the V segment lost 6 bases, leaving 16 bases of the junction unmatched. Germline-derived CDR1 and CDR2 are MNHNY and SVGAGI (reference sequence). The CDR3 sequence: CASSPGLAGVGAKDYNEQFF. Here the CDR3 DNA reads TGTGCCAGCAGCCCGGGACTAGCGGGAGTAGGCGCAAAAGACTACAATGAGCAGTTCTTC.

The genes are TRBV5-5 and TRBJ2-7; possibly TRBD1 for D (5 bases). This CDR3 is built from 16 residues. Germline V gives CDR1 SGHKS, CDR2 YYEKEE (reference sequence). V gave up 0 bases and J gave up 6 bases, with 19 bases separating them. CDR3 sequence: CASSLDSRALRAEQYF. As DNA, the CDR3 is TGTGCCAGCAGCTTGGATTCTCGAGCCCTCAGGGCCGAGCAGTACTTC.